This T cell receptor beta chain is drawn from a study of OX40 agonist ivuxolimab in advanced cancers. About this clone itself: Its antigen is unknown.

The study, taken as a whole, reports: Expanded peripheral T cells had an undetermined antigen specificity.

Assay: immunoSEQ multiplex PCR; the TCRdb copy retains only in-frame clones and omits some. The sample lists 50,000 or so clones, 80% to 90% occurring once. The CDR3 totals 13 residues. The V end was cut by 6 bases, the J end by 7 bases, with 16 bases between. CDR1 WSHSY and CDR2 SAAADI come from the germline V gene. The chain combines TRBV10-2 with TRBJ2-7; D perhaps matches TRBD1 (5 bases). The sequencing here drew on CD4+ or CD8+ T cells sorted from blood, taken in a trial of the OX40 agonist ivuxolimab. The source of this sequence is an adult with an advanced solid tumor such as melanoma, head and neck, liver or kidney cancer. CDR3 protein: CASSQVRAQEQYF. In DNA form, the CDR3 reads TGCGCCAGCAGCCAAGTCAGGGCTCAGGAGCAGTACTTC.